These 3 T cell receptor beta chains were all obtained from the same sample, sequenced in a study of blood T cell repertoires in COVID-19. Produced via immunoSEQ multiplex PCR; TCRdb's table is partial and in-frame only. The table lists about 240,000 clones, about 80% of them singletons. Material: peripheral blood. The receptors shown here come from a woman aged 80 or over with acute or convalescent COVID-19.

The chain employs TRBV5-1 and TRBJ1-2; 7 nucleotides agree with TRBD1. CDR1 and CDR2 from the germline V gene are SGHRS and YFSETQ. The CDR3 has 14 residues. With V trimmed by 2 bases and J by 3 bases, 4 bases remained unmatched. The CDR3 DNA reads as TGCGCCAGCAGCTTAGACAGGGCCCACTATGGCTACACCTTC. Protein: CASSLDRAHYGYTF.

This chain's CDR3 is CASSLETGSRYF. CDR3 DNA sequence: TGTGCCAGCAGCTTAGAGACAGGATCGAGGTACTTC. The chain recombines TRBV5-4 with TRBJ2-7; TRBD1 is a possible D gene (6 bases). The ends were cut back, 2 bases at V and 12 bases at J, with 15 bases in the middle. This CDR3 is 12 amino acids long. The germline gives CDR1 SGHNT, CDR2 YYREEE (reference sequence).

The J gene is TRBJ1-2, the V gene TRBV5-1; D unresolved. V was shortened by 3 bases and J by 1 base, with 7 bases between the two germline ends. The germline gives CDR1 SGHRS, CDR2 YFSETQ. The CDR3 is 13 amino acids. CDR3 nucleotide sequence: TGCGCCAGCAGCTCGAGCATTAACTATGGCTACACCTTC. Translation gives CASSSSINYGYTF.